This entry concerns a single T cell receptor beta chain. Its antigen remains unidentified. RNA extraction was followed by reverse transcription into cDNA, which acted as the sequencing template. Only in-frame clones appear in the TCRdb table, and some are missing; sequencing was by immunoSEQ multiplex PCR. There are 200,000 or so clones in the sample; 50% to 65% occur only once, and 0.45% lies in the top ten. The data derive from a study of CD8+ T cells in alopecia areata. Study-wide context: A regimen of oral tofacitinib, 5 to 10 mg twice daily, was given to treated patients.

Punch biopsies of lesional scalp, plus peripheral blood, were taken from alopecia areata patients. Study-wide points: When scalp samples are sequenced, resident alphabeta T cells of normal skin are also captured. Mice gave a clearer picture of TCR sharing than patients did, possibly for HLA-related reasons.

The V gene end was trimmed by 5 bases and the J gene end by 5 bases; junction bases not matched to a gene: 8. The CDR3 has 14 amino acids. Germline-derived CDR1 and CDR2 are SGHRS and YFSETQ. The clonotype comes from a human donor with alopecia areata. The source material was CD4+ T cells sorted from blood, sampled at week 0. The V and J genes are TRBV5-1 and TRBJ2-7; 9 bases are a match to TRBD2. DNA for the CDR3: TGCGCCAGCAGGGGCCTAGCGGGACTGAACGAGCAGTACTTC. Translation: CASRGLAGLNEQYF.